What follows are 32 T cell receptor beta chains derived from one specimen sequenced in a study of identical twins. Each CDR3 protein gets one entry after TCRdb re-called the 5' RACE reads with MiXCR. The sample gives about 240,000 distinct CDR3 sequences, roughly a tenth of which show up once; 10% is in the top ten. Sequencing input: memory T cells sorted from blood. The receptors come from a man aged 50-60 years in good health.

This clonotype came up many times. The chain employs TRBV7-3 and TRBJ2-1, with TRBD1 matching over 7 bases. The length of the CDR3 is 14 residues. CDR1 and CDR2 (germline): SGHTA, FQGTGA. J gave up 7 bases and V 3 bases, and 6 bases lay outside the gene matches. CDR3: CASSLTGSKNEQFF. In nucleotides, the CDR3 is TGTGCCAGCAGCTTGACAGGGAGTAAGAATGAGCAGTTCTTC.

The chain has TRBV7-9 and TRBJ1-4; the D gene is possibly TRBD1 (5 bases). Looked up from germline, CDR1 is SEHNR and CDR2 is FQNEAQ (reference sequence). Trimming took off 3 bases at V and 12 bases at J, with 11 bases between the two ends. CDR3 length: 12 amino acids. Here the CDR3 reads CASSLTGTELFF. The DNA for the CDR3 is TGTGCCAGCAGCTTGACCGGGACTGAACTGTTTTTT.

This chain joins TRBV6-5 and TRBJ2-3; weak D call: TRBD1 (5 bases). This CDR3 spans 18 amino acids. Trimming took off 0 bases at V and 0 bases at J, with 16 bases between the two ends. The germline V gene has CDR1 MNHEY and CDR2 SVGAGI. The CDR3, as DNA: TGTGCCAGCAGTTACTCTTTAGCTGGGGCAACTAGCACAGATACGCAGTATTTT. Encoded protein: CASSYSLAGATSTDTQYF.

This clonotype was counted a few times. This rearrangement joins TRBV6-2 or TRBV6-3 to TRBJ2-7; perhaps TRBD1 as D (5 bases). The CDR3 has 13 amino acids. V was pared by 6 bases and J by 8 bases, with 17 bases between. The germline CDR1 and CDR2 sequences are MNHEY and SVGEGT. In DNA, the CDR3 is TGTGCCAGCAGACTGACTCGACAGTATCAGCAGTACTTC. Translating it yields CASRLTRQYQQYF.

In this sample, this clonotype turned up many times. This rearrangement joins TRBV5-1 to TRBJ2-4, with D perhaps assigned TRBD1 or TRBD2 (6 bases each). V was pared by 4 bases and J by 7 bases, with 18 bases between. There are 15 residues in the CDR3. From germline, CDR1 is SGHRS and CDR2 YFSETQ. CDR3: CASSPDGGRDNIQYF. The CDR3 coding sequence is TGCGCCAGCAGCCCCGACGGGGGCAGGGATAACATTCAGTACTTC.

This clonotype was detected many times. V usage is TRBV3-1 and J usage is TRBJ2-7; TRBD1 is a possible D gene (6 bases). Between the trimmed V and J ends, which lost 3 bases and 3 bases, there was a span of 12 bases. CDR1 is LGHDT, CDR2 YNNKEL, per germline (reference sequence). This CDR3 contains 14 residues. This CDR3 is CASSQLGGSYEQYF. The CDR3 DNA reads as TGTGCCAGCAGCCAGCTAGGGGGAAGCTACGAGCAGTACTTC.

The rearrangement links TRBV21-1 to TRBJ1-5; the table's D call TRBD1 went unverified against the DNA. TRBV21-1 is deemed a pseudogene. The CDR3 is 18 amino acids. In DNA form, the CDR3 reads TGTGCCAGCAGCAAATTGCGGTGGATAGGGAAGGGATCTCAGCCCCAGCATTTT. It is translated as CASSKLRWIGKGSQPQHF.

This clonotype has more than one count but fewer than ten. The chain couples TRBV12-3 or TRBV12-4 to TRBJ2-7; 9 bases align to TRBD1. The CDR3 runs to 15 residues. After removal of 3 bases from V and 1 base from J, the junction contained 4 bases not matched to a gene. CDR3 in DNA: TGTGCCAGCAGTTTTACCGGGACAGGGTCCTACGAGCAGTACTTC. It yields the protein CASSFTGTGSYEQYF.

This clonotype has ten or more counts. V is TRBV4-3 and J is TRBJ2-7, with 8 bases lining up with TRBD1. The CDR3 spans 14 residues. V gave up 0 bases and J gave up 3 bases; unmatched junction bases: 1. In germline, CDR1 is LGHNA, CDR2 YSLEER. The DNA of the CDR3 is TGCGCCAGCAGCCAAGACAGGGGGCTCTACGAGCAGTACTTC. Encoded protein: CASSQDRGLYEQYF.

The chain links TRBV5-1 to TRBJ1-2; D ambiguous. Germline V lookup: CDR1 SGHRS, CDR2 YFSETQ. The CDR3 has 14 amino acids. V gave up 0 bases and J gave up 4 bases, with 10 bases separating them. The chain's CDR3 is CASSLEWAGYGYTF. The CDR3 nucleotides are TGCGCCAGCAGCTTGGAGTGGGCTGGCTATGGCTACACCTTC.

V and J are TRBV2 and TRBJ1-1; TRBD1 matches 8 bases. This CDR3 is 13 amino acids long. Germline assignment: CDR1 SNHLY and CDR2 FYNNEI. Losses at the gene ends were 6 bases for V and 4 bases for J; bases not matched to a gene: 4. CDR3 coding DNA: TGTGCCAGCAGGGACCAGGGGGCCACTGAAGCTTTCTTT. Encoded protein: CASRDQGATEAFF.

In the case of this clonotype: This may be a read error: a much more frequent sequence differs by one nucleotide. This rearrangement joins TRBV18 to TRBJ2-7; 9 nucleotides line up with TRBD1. CDR3 length: 15 residues. Looked up from germline, CDR1 is KGHSH and CDR2 is LQKENI. CDR3 loop: CTSSPGQGRSYEQYF. The CDR3 DNA reads as TGTACCAGCTCACCAGGACAGGGGCGCTCCTACGAGCAGTACTTC.

This clonotype has at least ten counts. The rearrangement links TRBV3-1 to TRBJ2-3; no firm D call. Per germline, CDR1 LGHDT and CDR2 YNNKEL (reference sequence). CDR3 size: 14 residues. V was trimmed by 2 bases and J by 4 bases, leaving 10 bases between them. The CDR3 loop reads CASSQKSTSDTQYF. In nucleotides, the CDR3 is TGTGCCAGCAGCCAAAAGTCCACCTCAGATACGCAGTATTTT.

This clonotype was seen only a few times. This chain links TRBV4-1 with TRBJ1-1; 8 bases match TRBD1. Germline values: CDR1 MGHRA, CDR2 YSYEKL. The CDR3 is made up of 15 amino acids. After removal of 0 bases from V and 9 bases from J, the junction contained 9 bases not matched to a gene. CDR3 DNA: TGCGCCAGCAGCCAAGAGTCTGGACAGGGCCGTAAAGCTTTCTTT. Its translation is CASSQESGQGRKAFF.

The chain joins TRBV7-2 to TRBJ1-2, with TRBD1 as a possible D gene (5 bases). Germline values: CDR1 SGHTA, CDR2 FQGNSA. V lost 4 bases and J 4 bases, leaving 10 bases between the germline ends. The CDR3 extends over 13 amino acids. The DNA for the CDR3 is TGTGCCAGCAGCTCTCGACAGACCTATGGCTACACCTTC. As protein: CASSSRQTYGYTF.

The chain is built from TRBV12-3 or TRBV12-4 and TRBJ2-1; 8 bases map to TRBD2. V trimming: 5 bases; J trimming: 12 bases; junction bases outside the gene matches: 18. The CDR3 sequence is 16 residues long. The CDR3 coding sequence is TGTGCCAGCAGTCTCTACACCGGGACTAGTCTATTTGTGCAGTTCTTC. Protein: CASSLYTGTSLFVQFF.

Remarks on this clonotype: This clone may be a read error of a much larger clone one base away. CDR3 in amino acids: CSARARGSNEQFF. CDR3 in DNA: TGCAGTGCTAGAGCAAGGGGTTCAAATGAGCAGTTCTTC. The gene calls are TRBV20-1 and TRBJ2-1; D perhaps matches TRBD1 (5 bases). Trimming cost V 1 base and J 7 bases, with 11 bases left between them. Germline V gives CDR1 DFQATT, CDR2 SNEGSKA (reference sequence). There are 13 residues in the CDR3.

The rearrangement links TRBV20-1 to TRBJ1-5; D gene ambiguous. The CDR3 is 14 residues long. Deletions cut 6 bases from V and 5 bases from J, with 17 bases between. Germline assignment: CDR1 DFQATT and CDR2 SNEGSKA (reference sequence). Here the CDR3 DNA reads TGCAGTGCCTCGGGCCAAGACGCCTATCAGCCCCAGCATTTT. Amino acids: CSASGQDAYQPQHF.

The sample holds many counts of this clonotype. The genes are TRBV20-1 and TRBJ2-1; 8 nucleotides match TRBD1. The ends lost 0 bases at V and 2 bases at J; junction bases unmatched: 3. The germline V gene encodes CDR1 DFQATT and CDR2 SNEGSKA (reference sequence). The CDR3 contains 15 residues. The CDR3 DNA follows: TGCAGTGCTAGAGATGACAGGGGAACCTACAATGAGCAGTTCTTC. It is translated as CSARDDRGTYNEQFF.

The chain uses TRBV11-2 and TRBJ2-5; TRBD2 matches 9 bases. Germline values: CDR1 SGHAT, CDR2 FQNNGV. The CDR3 extends over 16 amino acids. The trim removed 5 bases at V and 4 bases at J, leaving 11 bases unmatched. CDR3: CASSPQTGLALETQYF. In nucleotides, the CDR3 is TGTGCCAGCAGCCCCCAAACGGGACTAGCTTTAGAGACCCAGTACTTC.

This clonotype showed up just a few times. This rearrangement joins TRBV3-1 to TRBJ1-2; perhaps TRBD1 as D (5 bases). From germline, CDR1 is LGHDT and CDR2 YNNKEL (reference sequence). CDR3 size: 12 residues. With 6 bases removed from V and 5 bases from J, the gap between germline ends came to 10 bases. CDR3: CASSRGEYGYTF. CDR3 in DNA: TGTGCCAGCAGTAGAGGGGAGTATGGCTACACCTTC. The variable domain in full, completed from reference TRBV3-1 and TRBJ1-2, reads DTAVSQTPKYLVTQMGNDKSIKCEQNLGHDTMYWYKQDSKKFLKIMFSYNNKELIINETVPNRFSPKSPDKAHLNLHINSLELGDSAVYFCASSRGEYGYTFGSGTRLTVV.

The sample holds many counts of this clonotype. The CDR3 here is CASSPPGLPPSGEQFF. The CDR3, as DNA: TGTGCCAGCTCACCACCGGGACTGCCCCCGTCGGGTGAGCAGTTCTTC. The chain employs TRBV18 and TRBJ2-1; D perhaps matches TRBD2 (6 bases). Germline CDR1 is KGHSH and CDR2 is LQKENI. This CDR3 has 16 amino acids. Trimming stripped 0 bases from V and 9 bases from J, with 18 bases between.

The CDR3 coding sequence is TGCGCCAGCAGCTTCACCGGACTGCCGGGGGCCCTCGAGCAGTACTTC. Protein sequence: CASSFTGLPGALEQYF. This chain uses TRBV5-1 with TRBJ2-7, with D possibly called TRBD1 or TRBD2 (6 bases each). The CDR3 consists of 16 residues. CDR1 and CDR2 (germline): SGHRS, YFSETQ. V lost 2 bases and J lost 6, with 21 bases in between.

The V gene is TRBV5-1, the J gene TRBJ2-5; D possibly corresponds to TRBD2 (5 bases). The CDR3 runs to 14 residues. The germline CDR1 and CDR2 sequences are SGHRS and YFSETQ. The V end lost 4 bases, the J end lost 3 bases, and 13 bases lay between the germline ends. CDR3 bases: TGCGCCAGCAGCACCCGAGCCGGGGAAGAGACCCAGTACTTC. This translates into CASSTRAGEETQYF.

This clonotype was recorded at least ten times. The chain links TRBV20-1 to TRBJ1-2, with D unclear. This CDR3 is 13 amino acids long. Germline V lookup: CDR1 DFQATT, CDR2 SNEGSKA (reference sequence). Trimming shortened V by 6 bases and J by 3 bases, and 14 bases separated the two germline ends. Written as DNA, the CDR3 is TGCAGTGCCCCGAATCCTGAGGACTATGGCTACACCTTC. Its translation: CSAPNPEDYGYTF.

CDR3 residues: CASSSLRGEGFHNEQFF. CDR3 nucleotide sequence: TGTGCCAGCAGTTCCCTTCGGGGGGAGGGATTCCACAATGAGCAGTTCTTC. The chain uses TRBV28 and TRBJ2-1; TRBD2 aligns across 7 bases. This CDR3 has 17 residues. The V segment lost 4 bases and the J segment 5 bases; nucleotides outside the gene matches: 14. CDR1 and CDR2 from the germline V gene are MDHEN and SYDVKM.

This clonotype was recorded at least ten times. The chain is built from TRBV20-1 and TRBJ1-6, with no clear D. The CDR3 covers 13 residues. CDR1 is DFQATT, CDR2 SNEGSKA, per germline (reference sequence). V lost 6 bases and J lost 13, with 19 bases in between. The CDR3 loop is CSAKPVQHKPLHF. CDR3 in DNA: TGCAGTGCGAAGCCCGTACAGCACAAGCCCCTCCACTTT.

This clonotype was found many times. The chain is built from TRBV24-1 and TRBJ2-3; TRBD2 agrees at 13 bases. The germline V gene encodes CDR1 KGHDR and CDR2 SFDVKD. With 3 bases clipped from V and 4 bases from J, the junction kept 6 bases outside the gene matches. This CDR3 has 17 residues. The CDR3 is CATSDTRTSGGSDTQYF. CDR3 nucleotide sequence: TGTGCCACCAGTGATACCCGGACTAGCGGGGGATCAGATACGCAGTATTTT.

The rearrangement uses TRBV7-9 and TRBJ2-7, with TRBD1 matching over 8 bases. Trimming removed 4 bases from V and 5 bases from J; junction bases left unmatched: 7. There are 14 residues in the CDR3. CDR1 and CDR2 (germline): SEHNR, FQNEAQ (reference sequence). DNA for the CDR3: TGTGCCAGCAGCTACGGGACAGGCAAGCACGAGCAGTACTTC. It encodes CASSYGTGKHEQYF. Looking up the rest from reference TRBV7-9 and TRBJ2-7 gives the full variable domain: DTGVSQNPRHKITKRGQNVTFRCDPISEHNRLYWYRQTLGQGPEFLTYFQNEAQLEKSRLLSDRFSAERPKGSFSTLEIQRTEQGDSAMYLCASSYGTGKHEQYFGPGTRLTVT.

In the case of this clonotype: A read error may explain this, as a much larger clone is one base away. As DNA, the CDR3 is TGCGCCAGCAGCTTGGGGACTAGCGGGGGGACGTCAGATACGCAGTATTTT. Residues: CASSLGTSGGTSDTQYF. The chain is built from TRBV5-1 and TRBJ2-3, with TRBD2 matching 14 bases. This CDR3 is built from 17 residues. Per the germline V gene, CDR1 is SGHRS and CDR2 is YFSETQ. V gave up 0 bases and J gave up 4 bases; unmatched junction bases: 4.

The V call is TRBV5-6, the J call TRBJ1-5; D is unresolved. The ends were cut back, 0 bases at V and 1 base at J, with 5 bases in the middle. There are 14 residues in the CDR3. Germline CDR1 SGHDT, CDR2 YYEEEE. The CDR3 sequence: CASSLGPSNQPQHF. CDR3 nucleotides: TGTGCCAGCAGCTTGGGGCCCAGCAATCAGCCCCAGCATTTT.

The chain employs TRBV27 and TRBJ1-6; D ambiguous. The V end was cut by 0 bases, the J end by 7 bases, with 4 bases between. The CDR3 covers 13 residues. In germline, CDR1 is MNHEY, CDR2 SMNVEV (reference sequence). CDR3 sequence (DNA): TGTGCCAGCAGTTTATCTGTAAATTCACCCCTCCACTTT. It translates to CASSLSVNSPLHF.